Listed below are T cell receptor beta chains from one sample, sequenced in a study of CD8+CD57+ T cells in acquired aplastic anemia. TCRdb processed the reads anew with MiXCR; each CDR3 protein has one entry. This sample has 310,000 or so distinct CDR3 sequences, with 56% found just once. Sequencing was done on a sample of sorted CD4+, CD8+, or CD8+CD57+ T cells (not recorded which) from PBMCs. These receptors originate from a human donor with aplastic anemia. Each CDR3 is given with its conserved first and last residue. D genes are given only for firm matches. Clone size, where shown, is once, few, many, or a class for clones that have expanded.

d_call: -; j_call: TRBJ2-6; clone_size: few; v_call: TRBV10-2; cdr3_nt: TGCGCCACCGAAACGGACGCTTCCTCTGGGGCCAACGTCCTGACTTTC; cdr3_aa: CATETDASSGANVLTF
d_call: -; j_call: TRBJ2-2; clone_size: many; v_call: TRBV10-1; cdr3_nt: TGCGCCAGCAGTGATGGTGGCGCGAACACCGGGGAGCTGTTTTTT; cdr3_aa: CASSDGGANTGELFF
d_call: TRBD2; j_call: TRBJ2-5; clone_size: -; v_call: TRBV19; cdr3_nt: TGTGCCAGTAGTGGCGGGACTAGCGGGGCCAGGCGGTACTTC; cdr3_aa: CASSGGTSGARRYF
d_call: TRBD2; j_call: TRBJ2-6; clone_size: many; v_call: TRBV10-3; cdr3_nt: TGTGCCGCAGGTAGCGGGAGGGATAGCTCTGGGGCCAACGTCCTGACTTTC; cdr3_aa: CAAGSGRDSSGANVLTF
d_call: -; j_call: TRBJ2-6; clone_size: few; v_call: TRBV4-3; cdr3_nt: TGCGCCAGCACCCCCGGGCCCGCTGGGGCCAACGTCCTGACTTTC; cdr3_aa: CASTPGPAGANVLTF
d_call: TRBD1; j_call: TRBJ1-2; clone_size: -; v_call: TRBV7-8; cdr3_nt: TGTGCCAGCAGCTCCTCGGACAGGGGGCGCCCCTACACCTTC; cdr3_aa: CASSSSDRGRPYTF
d_call: -; j_call: TRBJ2-3; clone_size: -; v_call: TRBV29-1; cdr3_nt: TGCAGCGTTGAATCTCAGGGGACAGATACGCAGTATTTT; cdr3_aa: CSVESQGTDTQYF
d_call: TRBD1; j_call: TRBJ1-2; clone_size: once; v_call: TRBV7-3; cdr3_nt: TGTGCCAGCAGCCCTTCCGGGACAGGGCTAATAGGCTATGGCTACACCTTC; cdr3_aa: CASSPSGTGLIGYGYTF
d_call: TRBD1; j_call: TRBJ2-2; clone_size: -; v_call: TRBV7-2; cdr3_nt: TGTGCCAGCAGCCAGGGACAGGGGGAGCTGTTTTTT; cdr3_aa: CASSQGQGELFF
d_call: TRBD1; j_call: TRBJ1-2; clone_size: -; v_call: TRBV5-1; cdr3_nt: TGCGCCAGCAGCCCGCAACAGGGGGCGCATGGCTACACCTTC; cdr3_aa: CASSPQQGAHGYTF
d_call: -; j_call: TRBJ1-1; clone_size: -; v_call: TRBV7-2; cdr3_nt: TGTGCCAGCAGCTTCCCCCGGCTCGCAGCTTTCTTT; cdr3_aa: CASSFPRLAAFF
d_call: -; j_call: TRBJ2-1; clone_size: many; v_call: TRBV10-3; cdr3_nt: TGTGCCATCAGCCGAGAAAGCTGGGGGCAGTACAATGAGCAGTTCTTC; cdr3_aa: CAISRESWGQYNEQFF
d_call: TRBD2; j_call: TRBJ2-7; clone_size: -; v_call: TRBV20-1; cdr3_nt: TGCAGTGCTAGGCCCCTAGCGGGGGGGATAAACGAGCAGTACTTC; cdr3_aa: CSARPLAGGINEQYF
d_call: -; j_call: TRBJ1-6; clone_size: many; v_call: TRBV5-1; cdr3_nt: TGCGCCAGCAGCCCGGCGGCAGGCCGCAATTCACCCCTCCACTTT; cdr3_aa: CASSPAAGRNSPLHF
d_call: TRBD1; j_call: TRBJ1-5; clone_size: -; v_call: TRBV20-1; cdr3_nt: TGCAGTGCTAGGGCCAGGACAGGGAGCAATCAGCCCCAGCATTTT; cdr3_aa: CSARARTGSNQPQHF
d_call: -; j_call: TRBJ2-3; clone_size: few; v_call: TRBV10-3; cdr3_nt: TGTGCCATCAGTGTACGGGAGGATACGCAGTATTTT; cdr3_aa: CAISVREDTQYF
d_call: -; j_call: TRBJ2-1; clone_size: -; v_call: TRBV24-1; cdr3_nt: TGTGCCACCAGTGACGGGGCCTACAATGAGCAGTTCTTC; cdr3_aa: CATSDGAYNEQFF
d_call: -; j_call: TRBJ1-1; clone_size: -; v_call: TRBV7-3; cdr3_nt: TGTGCCAGCAGCCCCCGTCGAGCATCAGACTCCACTGAAGCTTTCTTT; cdr3_aa: CASSPRRASDSTEAFF
d_call: -; j_call: TRBJ2-7; clone_size: -; v_call: TRBV29-1; cdr3_nt: TGCAGCGTTGCGACTAGAGGGCCCGAGCAGTACTTC; cdr3_aa: CSVATRGPEQYF
d_call: -; j_call: TRBJ2-2; clone_size: -; v_call: TRBV15; cdr3_nt: TGTGCCACCAGCAGACCCACCCGGGAGCTGTTTTTT; cdr3_aa: CATSRPTRELFF
d_call: -; j_call: TRBJ2-7; clone_size: -; v_call: TRBV20-1; cdr3_nt: TGCAGTGCTAGAGATGGGGCCGAGATCTCCTACGAGCAGTACTTC; cdr3_aa: CSARDGAEISYEQYF
d_call: TRBD2; j_call: TRBJ2-7; clone_size: few; v_call: TRBV20-1; cdr3_nt: TGCAGTGCTAGGGGAGCGGGAGGGCTAACCTACGAGCAGTACTTC; cdr3_aa: CSARGAGGLTYEQYF
d_call: -; j_call: TRBJ1-6; clone_size: -; v_call: TRBV6-2/TRBV6-3; cdr3_nt: TGTGCCAGCAGTGACCCTTATTCACCCCTCCACTTT; cdr3_aa: CASSDPYSPLHF
d_call: -; j_call: TRBJ2-3; clone_size: -; v_call: TRBV12-1; cdr3_nt: TGTGCCAGCAGCTTTGCTTGCGACCGGCGCCAAGATACGCAGTATTTT; cdr3_aa: CASSFACDRRQDTQYF
d_call: -; j_call: TRBJ1-1; clone_size: -; v_call: TRBV5-4; cdr3_nt: TGTGCCAGCGGCTGGGGGAACACTGAGGCTTTCTTT; cdr3_aa: CASGWGNTEAFF
d_call: -; j_call: TRBJ1-3; clone_size: -; v_call: TRBV18; cdr3_nt: TGTGCCAGCTCACCAGGACAGAGCTCTGGAAACACCATATATTTT; cdr3_aa: CASSPGQSSGNTIYF
d_call: TRBD2; j_call: TRBJ2-1; clone_size: -; v_call: TRBV14; cdr3_nt: TGTGCCAGCAGCCACCTAGCGGGGAGATTCTACAATGAGCAGTTCTTC; cdr3_aa: CASSHLAGRFYNEQFF
d_call: -; j_call: TRBJ1-1; clone_size: -; v_call: TRBV6-1; cdr3_nt: TGTGCCAGCATGAACATGGGAGCAACTAATGAAGCTTTCTTT; cdr3_aa: CASMNMGATNEAFF
d_call: -; j_call: TRBJ2-1; clone_size: -; v_call: TRBV24-1; cdr3_nt: TGTGCCACCAGTGATTCGTTGACCTTTTTGCCCCATGAGCAGTTCTTC; cdr3_aa: CATSDSLTFLPHEQFF
d_call: -; j_call: TRBJ1-2; clone_size: -; v_call: TRBV7-2; cdr3_nt: TGTGCCAGCAGCTCCAGCCCCGCTCGCTATGGCTACACCTTC; cdr3_aa: CASSSSPARYGYTF
d_call: TRBD2; j_call: TRBJ2-1; clone_size: -; v_call: TRBV25-1; cdr3_nt: TGTGCCATACTAGCGGGGGGGCCGACGGATGAGCAGTTCTTC; cdr3_aa: CAILAGGPTDEQFF
d_call: -; j_call: TRBJ2-7; clone_size: -; v_call: TRBV5-1; cdr3_nt: TGCGCCAGCAGCTTGGCCCGGGGCGCCGGTACCCCCCTCCTCTACGAGCAGTACTTC; cdr3_aa: CASSLARGAGTPLLYEQYF
d_call: -; j_call: TRBJ2-7; clone_size: many; v_call: TRBV6-1; cdr3_nt: TGTGCCAGCACCTCCCCAGTGGCGGGACCCATTAGCCACGAGCAGTACTTC; cdr3_aa: CASTSPVAGPISHEQYF
d_call: -; j_call: TRBJ1-1; clone_size: once; v_call: TRBV20-1; cdr3_nt: TGCAGTGCCACCAAACCGGGCCCAGGCGGTCCCTTGAACACTGAAGCTTTCTTT; cdr3_aa: CSATKPGPGGPLNTEAFF
d_call: -; j_call: TRBJ2-5; clone_size: -; v_call: TRBV2; cdr3_nt: TGTGCCAGCAGTGAGGGGTGGCAGGGTGGGCAGGAGACCCAGTACTTC; cdr3_aa: CASSEGWQGGQETQYF
d_call: TRBD2; j_call: TRBJ2-1; clone_size: -; v_call: TRBV10-3; cdr3_nt: TGTGCCATCAGTGGCGGGACTAGCGGGGGGCAGGGTGAGCAGTTCTTC; cdr3_aa: CAISGGTSGGQGEQFF
d_call: -; j_call: TRBJ1-1; clone_size: -; v_call: TRBV24-1; cdr3_nt: TGTGCCACCAGTGATAGGTCGAGGGGGTTCACTGAAGCTTTCTTT; cdr3_aa: CATSDRSRGFTEAFF
d_call: -; j_call: TRBJ1-1; clone_size: -; v_call: TRBV19; cdr3_nt: TGTGCCAGTATGGGGGGCAGACCAGCGAAGAACACTGAAGCTTTCTTT; cdr3_aa: CASMGGRPAKNTEAFF
d_call: -; j_call: TRBJ2-7; clone_size: -; v_call: TRBV6-5; cdr3_nt: TGTGCCAGCAGTTACTCGATCGGACAGTCCTACGAGCAGTACTTC; cdr3_aa: CASSYSIGQSYEQYF
d_call: -; j_call: TRBJ1-5; clone_size: -; v_call: TRBV15; cdr3_nt: TGTGCCACCAGCAGCGATCTTGGAGGCGAACAGCCCCAGCATTTT; cdr3_aa: CATSSDLGGEQPQHF
d_call: -; j_call: TRBJ2-5; clone_size: -; v_call: TRBV2; cdr3_nt: TGTGCCAGCAGTGAAGCGAGAACAAGCGAGACCCAGTACTTC; cdr3_aa: CASSEARTSETQYF
d_call: -; j_call: TRBJ1-5; clone_size: -; v_call: TRBV29-1; cdr3_nt: TGCAGCGTTTCGGGGGCCAATCAGCCCCAGCATTTT; cdr3_aa: CSVSGANQPQHF
d_call: TRBD2; j_call: TRBJ2-1; clone_size: many; v_call: TRBV7-3; cdr3_nt: TGTGCCAGCAGCCAAAGCGGGGGACCTTACAATGAGCAGTTCTTC; cdr3_aa: CASSQSGGPYNEQFF
d_call: TRBD1; j_call: TRBJ1-5; clone_size: once; v_call: TRBV20-1; cdr3_nt: TGCAGTGTCTCCCAGGGGGCGGGACAGCCCCAGCATTTT; cdr3_aa: CSVSQGAGQPQHF
d_call: -; j_call: TRBJ2-3; clone_size: -; v_call: TRBV30; cdr3_nt: TGTGCCTGGAGAGCCAATATGGGTTACACAGATACGCAGTATTTT; cdr3_aa: CAWRANMGYTDTQYF
d_call: TRBD1; j_call: TRBJ1-2; clone_size: few; v_call: TRBV5-1; cdr3_nt: TGCGCCAGCAGCTTGGGACAGGGGGCTAGCGGCTACACCTTC; cdr3_aa: CASSLGQGASGYTF
d_call: -; j_call: TRBJ2-1; clone_size: many; v_call: TRBV3-1; cdr3_nt: TGTGCCAGCAGCCAAGTGGTCCAGCAAAGGGAGCAGTTCTTC; cdr3_aa: CASSQVVQQREQFF
d_call: TRBD2; j_call: TRBJ2-5; clone_size: once; v_call: TRBV7-9; cdr3_nt: TGTGCCAGCAGCGCTAGCGGGGGGGGGGTTCGCGGGTCCCAGTACTTC; cdr3_aa: CASSASGGGVRGSQYF
d_call: TRBD2; j_call: TRBJ2-7; clone_size: many; v_call: TRBV6-1; cdr3_nt: TGTGCCAGCAGTGATGCGGGGACTACCGTCTACGAGCAGTACTTC; cdr3_aa: CASSDAGTTVYEQYF
d_call: -; j_call: TRBJ1-2; clone_size: few; v_call: TRBV5-6; cdr3_nt: TGTGCCAGCAGCTTATTTCACGGCGAGGGCTACACCTTC; cdr3_aa: CASSLFHGEGYTF
d_call: -; j_call: TRBJ2-1; clone_size: -; v_call: TRBV5-6; cdr3_nt: TGTGCCAGCAGGCTCCCTGCGGATGAGCAGTTCTTC; cdr3_aa: CASRLPADEQFF
d_call: -; j_call: TRBJ2-7; clone_size: -; v_call: TRBV20-1; cdr3_nt: TGCAGTGCTAGCACCCCCCCCGGATTGAACTCCTACGAGCAGTACTTC; cdr3_aa: CSASTPPGLNSYEQYF
d_call: TRBD2; j_call: TRBJ2-2; clone_size: few; v_call: TRBV3-1; cdr3_nt: TGTGCCAGCAGCCAAAGCCTAGCGGGAGGGGCGGACACCGGGGAGCTGTTTTTT; cdr3_aa: CASSQSLAGGADTGELFF
d_call: -; j_call: TRBJ2-1; clone_size: few; v_call: TRBV5-6; cdr3_nt: TGTGCCAGCAGCCCATTAGTGTCGCTAAACAATGAGCAGTTCTTC; cdr3_aa: CASSPLVSLNNEQFF
d_call: -; j_call: TRBJ1-6; clone_size: -; v_call: TRBV10-3; cdr3_nt: TGTGCCGCCTCTAAGGGGGGGGATAACTCACCCCTCCACTTT; cdr3_aa: CAASKGGDNSPLHF
d_call: TRBD2; j_call: TRBJ2-3; clone_size: -; v_call: TRBV19; cdr3_nt: TGTGCCAGTAGTATAGACCGGACTAGCGGAAGCACAGATACGCAGTATTTT; cdr3_aa: CASSIDRTSGSTDTQYF
d_call: -; j_call: TRBJ2-5; clone_size: once; v_call: TRBV15; cdr3_nt: TGTGCCACCAGCAGCCCGGACAACCCTTTCGGGACCCAGTACTTC; cdr3_aa: CATSSPDNPFGTQYF
d_call: -; j_call: TRBJ1-1; clone_size: -; v_call: TRBV7-3; cdr3_nt: TGTGCCAGCAGCTTTCTCCCCAGGGATAAGTTTGAGGCTTTCTTT; cdr3_aa: CASSFLPRDKFEAFF